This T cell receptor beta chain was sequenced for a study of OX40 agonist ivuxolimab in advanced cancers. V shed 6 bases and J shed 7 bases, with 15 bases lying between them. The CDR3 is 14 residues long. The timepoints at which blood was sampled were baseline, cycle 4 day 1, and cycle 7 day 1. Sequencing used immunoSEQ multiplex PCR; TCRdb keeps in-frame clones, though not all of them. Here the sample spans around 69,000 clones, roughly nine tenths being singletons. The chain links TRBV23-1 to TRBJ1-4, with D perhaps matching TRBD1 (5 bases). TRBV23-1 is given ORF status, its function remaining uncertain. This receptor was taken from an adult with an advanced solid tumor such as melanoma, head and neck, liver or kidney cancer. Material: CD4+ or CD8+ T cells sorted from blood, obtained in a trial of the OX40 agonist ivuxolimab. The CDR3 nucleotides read TGCGCCAGCAGGAAATGGGGGGAGGGTGAAAAACTGTTTTTT. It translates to CASRKWGEGEKLFF.